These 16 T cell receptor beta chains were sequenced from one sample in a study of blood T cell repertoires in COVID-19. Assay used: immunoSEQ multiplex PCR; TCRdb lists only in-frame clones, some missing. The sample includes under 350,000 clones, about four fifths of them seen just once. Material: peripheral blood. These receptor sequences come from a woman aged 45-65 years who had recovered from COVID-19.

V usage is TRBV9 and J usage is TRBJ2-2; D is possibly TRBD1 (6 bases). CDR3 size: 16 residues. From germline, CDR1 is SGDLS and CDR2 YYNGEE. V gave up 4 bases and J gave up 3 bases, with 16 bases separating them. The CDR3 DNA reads TGTGCCAGCAGCCCCTCGGCCGGACAGTACACCGGGGAGCTGTTTTTT. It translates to CASSPSAGQYTGELFF.

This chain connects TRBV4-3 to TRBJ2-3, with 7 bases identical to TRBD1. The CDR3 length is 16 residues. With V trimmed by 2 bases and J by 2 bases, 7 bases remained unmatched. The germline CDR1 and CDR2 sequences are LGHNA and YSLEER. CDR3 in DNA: TGCGCCAGCAGCCAATCCCCCCAGGGGGACACAGATACGCAGTATTTT. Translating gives CASSQSPQGDTDTQYF.

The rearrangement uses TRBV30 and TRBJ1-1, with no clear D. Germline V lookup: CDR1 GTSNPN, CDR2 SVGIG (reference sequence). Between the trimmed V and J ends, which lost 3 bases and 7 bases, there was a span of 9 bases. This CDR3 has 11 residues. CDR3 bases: TGTGCCTGGAGCCCGGGTATTGAAGCTTTCTTT. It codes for CAWSPGIEAFF.

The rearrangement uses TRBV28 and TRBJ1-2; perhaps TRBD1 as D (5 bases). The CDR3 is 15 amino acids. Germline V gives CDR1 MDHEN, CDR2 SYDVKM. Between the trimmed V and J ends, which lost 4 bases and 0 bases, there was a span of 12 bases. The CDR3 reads CASSSHGGANYGYTF. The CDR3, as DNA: TGTGCCAGCAGTTCCCACGGGGGAGCTAACTATGGCTACACCTTC.

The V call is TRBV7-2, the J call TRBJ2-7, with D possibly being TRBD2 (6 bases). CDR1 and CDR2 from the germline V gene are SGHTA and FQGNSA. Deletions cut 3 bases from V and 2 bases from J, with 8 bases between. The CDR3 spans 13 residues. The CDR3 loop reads CASSFGRTYEQYF. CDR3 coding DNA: TGTGCCAGCAGCTTTGGGAGGACCTACGAGCAGTACTTC.

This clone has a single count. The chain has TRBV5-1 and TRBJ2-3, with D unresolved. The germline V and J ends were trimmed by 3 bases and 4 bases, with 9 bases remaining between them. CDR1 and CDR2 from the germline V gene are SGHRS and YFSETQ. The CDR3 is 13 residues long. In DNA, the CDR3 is TGCGCCAGCAGCTCCCAATCAGCAGATACGCAGTATTTT. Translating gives CASSSQSADTQYF.

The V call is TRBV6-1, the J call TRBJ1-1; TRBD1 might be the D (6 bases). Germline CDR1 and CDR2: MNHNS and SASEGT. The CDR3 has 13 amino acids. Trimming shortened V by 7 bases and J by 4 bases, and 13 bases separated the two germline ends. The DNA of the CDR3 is TGTGCCAGCACCATACAGGGAGCCACTGAAGCTTTCTTT. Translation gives CASTIQGATEAFF.

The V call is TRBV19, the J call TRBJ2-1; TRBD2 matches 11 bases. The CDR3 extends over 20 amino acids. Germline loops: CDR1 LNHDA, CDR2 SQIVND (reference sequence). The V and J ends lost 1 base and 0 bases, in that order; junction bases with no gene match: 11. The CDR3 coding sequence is TGTGCCAGTAGTATAGCCTTTGGTAGCGGGGGGGGAAGCTCCTACAATGAGCAGTTCTTC. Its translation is CASSIAFGSGGGSSYNEQFF. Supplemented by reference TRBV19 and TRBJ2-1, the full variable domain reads DGGITQSPKYLFRKEGQNVTLSCEQNLNHDAMYWYRQDPGQGLRLIYYSQIVNDFQKGDIAEGYSVSREKKESFPLTVTSAQKNPTAFYLCASSIAFGSGGGSSYNEQFFGPGTRLTVL.

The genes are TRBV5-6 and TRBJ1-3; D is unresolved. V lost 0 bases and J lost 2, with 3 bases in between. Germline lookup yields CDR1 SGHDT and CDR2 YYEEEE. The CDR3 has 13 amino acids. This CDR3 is CASSLAAGNTIYF. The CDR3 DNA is TGTGCCAGCAGCTTGGCCGCTGGAAACACCATATATTTT.

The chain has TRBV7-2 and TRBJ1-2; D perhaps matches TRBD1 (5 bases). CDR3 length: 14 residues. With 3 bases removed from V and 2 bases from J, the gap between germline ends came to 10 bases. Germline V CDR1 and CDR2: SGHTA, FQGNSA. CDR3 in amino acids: CASSFAGPNYGYTF. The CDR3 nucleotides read TGTGCCAGCAGCTTCGCAGGGCCAAACTATGGCTACACCTTC.

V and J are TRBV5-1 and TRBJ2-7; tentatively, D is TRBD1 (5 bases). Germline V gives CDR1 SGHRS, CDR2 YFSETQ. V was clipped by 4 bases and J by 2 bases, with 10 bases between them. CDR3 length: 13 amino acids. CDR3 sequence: CASSPQGTYEQYF. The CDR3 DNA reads TGCGCCAGCAGCCCCCAGGGAACCTACGAGCAGTACTTC.

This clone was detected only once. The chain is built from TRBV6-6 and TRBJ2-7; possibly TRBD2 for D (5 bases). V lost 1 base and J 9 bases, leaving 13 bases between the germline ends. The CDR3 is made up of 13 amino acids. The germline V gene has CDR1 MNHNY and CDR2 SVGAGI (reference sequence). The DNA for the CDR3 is TGTGCCAGCAGTTACTTGGGGAGTCAACGGCAGTACTTC. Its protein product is CASSYLGSQRQYF.

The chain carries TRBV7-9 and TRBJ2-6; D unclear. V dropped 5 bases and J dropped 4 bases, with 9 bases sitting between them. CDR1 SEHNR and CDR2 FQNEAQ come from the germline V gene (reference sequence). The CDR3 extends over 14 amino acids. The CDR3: CASSASWGANVLTF. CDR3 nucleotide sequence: TGTGCCAGCAGCGCGTCTTGGGGGGCCAACGTCCTGACTTTC.

CDR3 protein: CSASRDTYTEAFF. The CDR3 bases are TGCAGTGCTAGTCGGGACACCTACACTGAAGCTTTCTTT. This chain uses TRBV20-1 with TRBJ1-1; a possible D gene is TRBD1 (6 bases). The CDR3 runs 13 residues. The V and J ends lost 3 bases and 3 bases respectively, with 11 bases between them. Germline lookup yields CDR1 DFQATT and CDR2 SNEGSKA (reference sequence).

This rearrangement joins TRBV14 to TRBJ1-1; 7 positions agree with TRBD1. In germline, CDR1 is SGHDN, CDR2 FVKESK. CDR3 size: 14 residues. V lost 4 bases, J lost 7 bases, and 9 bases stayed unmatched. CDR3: CASSRARGLGEAFF. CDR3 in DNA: TGTGCCAGCAGCCGAGCAAGGGGGCTGGGTGAAGCTTTCTTT.

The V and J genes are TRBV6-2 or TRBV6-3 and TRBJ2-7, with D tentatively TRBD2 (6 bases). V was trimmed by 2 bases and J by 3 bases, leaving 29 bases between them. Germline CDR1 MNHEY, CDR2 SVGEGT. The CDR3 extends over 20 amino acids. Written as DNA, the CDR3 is TGTGCCAGCAGTTACACCGACGACCTTCCACGGGGGAGACGAGACTACGAGCAGTACTTC. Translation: CASSYTDDLPRGRRDYEQYF.